This paragraph reports one T cell receptor (beta chain). This entry belongs to a study of blood T cell repertoires in COVID-19. Across the study: Spain, Italy and the United States supplied samples that represented acute and convalescent COVID-19. T cells, B-cell-depleted T cells, or PBMCs supplied cDNA or gDNA.

Trimming removed 1 base at V and 2 bases at J, with 13 bases between. This CDR3 has 16 amino acids. Germline loops: CDR1 MGHRA, CDR2 YSYEKL. Study processing details: Amplification with reference gene primers provided the estimates of nucleated cell counts. Profiled with immunoSEQ multiplex PCR; TCRdb holds only in-frame clones, not every one. Clone size and V and J calls were adopted from that table, with D and trimming inferred from the DNA. The sample lists under 150,000 clones; roughly 81% were seen once. The chain carries TRBV4-1 and TRBJ2-3; D unresolved. This clonotype was sampled from a man aged 40-49 years with acute or convalescent COVID-19. The specimen was peripheral blood. CDR3 loop: CASSQAAPVFTDTQYF. CDR3 DNA sequence: TGCGCCAGCAGCCAAGCCGCCCCGGTTTTCACAGATACGCAGTATTTT.